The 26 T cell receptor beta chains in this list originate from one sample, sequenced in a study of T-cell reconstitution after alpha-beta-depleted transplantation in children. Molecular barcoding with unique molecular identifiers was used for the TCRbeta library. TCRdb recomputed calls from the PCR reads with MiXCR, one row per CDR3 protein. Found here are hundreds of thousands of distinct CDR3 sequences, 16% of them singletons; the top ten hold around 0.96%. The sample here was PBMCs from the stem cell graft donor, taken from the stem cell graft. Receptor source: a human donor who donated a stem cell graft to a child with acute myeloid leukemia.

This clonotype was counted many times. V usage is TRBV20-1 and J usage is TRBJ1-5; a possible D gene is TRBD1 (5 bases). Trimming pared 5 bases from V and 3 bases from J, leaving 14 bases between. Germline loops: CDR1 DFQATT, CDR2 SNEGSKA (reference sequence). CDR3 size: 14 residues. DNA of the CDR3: TGCAGTGCTCTCCAGGGAGGGGCCAATCAGCCCCAGCATTTT. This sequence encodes CSALQGGANQPQHF.

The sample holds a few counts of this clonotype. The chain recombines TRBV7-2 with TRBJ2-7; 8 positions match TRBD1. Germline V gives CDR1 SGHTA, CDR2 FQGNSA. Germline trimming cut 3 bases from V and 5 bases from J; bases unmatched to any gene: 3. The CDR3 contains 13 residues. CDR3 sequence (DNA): TGTGCCAGCAGCTTCGACAGGGGCCACGAGCAGTACGTC. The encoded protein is CASSFDRGHEQYV.

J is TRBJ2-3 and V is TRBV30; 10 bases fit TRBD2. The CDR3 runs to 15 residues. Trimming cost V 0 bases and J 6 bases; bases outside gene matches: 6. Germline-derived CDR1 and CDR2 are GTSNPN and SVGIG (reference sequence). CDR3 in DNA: TGTGCCTGGAGTGTAGGGGAGCGGGGGGGCGATACGCAGTATTTT. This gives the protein CAWSVGERGGDTQYF.

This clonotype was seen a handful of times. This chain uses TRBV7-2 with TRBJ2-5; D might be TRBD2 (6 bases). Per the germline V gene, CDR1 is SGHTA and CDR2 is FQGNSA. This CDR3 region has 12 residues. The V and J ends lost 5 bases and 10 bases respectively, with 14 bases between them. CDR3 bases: TGTGCCAGCAGCATACAGAGGGAGGTCCAGTACTTC. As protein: CASSIQREVQYF.

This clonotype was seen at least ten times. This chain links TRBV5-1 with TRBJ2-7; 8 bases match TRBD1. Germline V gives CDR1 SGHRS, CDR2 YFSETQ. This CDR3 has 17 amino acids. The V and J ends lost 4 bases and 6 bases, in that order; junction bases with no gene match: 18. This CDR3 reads CASSLEPLRGRLTEQYV. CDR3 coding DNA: TGCGCCAGCAGCCTTGAACCTCTCAGGGGGCGATTAACCGAGCAGTACGTC.

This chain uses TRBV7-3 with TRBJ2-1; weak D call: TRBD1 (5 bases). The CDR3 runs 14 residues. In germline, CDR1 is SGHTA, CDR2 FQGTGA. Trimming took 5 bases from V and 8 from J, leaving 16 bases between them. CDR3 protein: CASSEWQGSDEQFF. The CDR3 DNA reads TGTGCCAGCAGCGAATGGCAGGGAAGCGATGAGCAGTTCTTC.

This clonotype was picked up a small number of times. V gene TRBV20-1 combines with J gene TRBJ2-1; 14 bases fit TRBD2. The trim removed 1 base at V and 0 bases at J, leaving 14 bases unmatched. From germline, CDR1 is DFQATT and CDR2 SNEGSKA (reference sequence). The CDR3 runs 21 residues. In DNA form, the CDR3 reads TGCAGTGCTAGAGCGCAACCGGGACTAGCGGGGGTCTATAGCTCCTACAATGAGCAGTTCTTC. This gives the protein CSARAQPGLAGVYSSYNEQFF.

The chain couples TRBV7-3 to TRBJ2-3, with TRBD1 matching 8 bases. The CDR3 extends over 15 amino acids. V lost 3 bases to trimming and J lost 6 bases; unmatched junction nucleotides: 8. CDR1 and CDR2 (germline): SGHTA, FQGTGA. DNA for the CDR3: TGTGCCAGCAGCTTCGGGGGCACAGGGGGGGATACGCAGTATTTT. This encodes CASSFGGTGGDTQYF. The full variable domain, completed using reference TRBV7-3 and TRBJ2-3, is GAGVSQTPSNKVTEKGKYVELRCDPISGHTALYWYRQSLGQGPEFLIYFQGTGAADDSGLPNDRFFAVRPEGSVSTLKIQRTERGDSAVYLCASSFGGTGGDTQYFGPGTRLTVL.

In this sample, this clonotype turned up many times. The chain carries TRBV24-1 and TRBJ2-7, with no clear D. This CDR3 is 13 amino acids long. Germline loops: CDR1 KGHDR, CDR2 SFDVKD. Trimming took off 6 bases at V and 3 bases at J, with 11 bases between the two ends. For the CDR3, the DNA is TGTGCCACCAGTAGCACAGACCACTACGAGCAGTACTTC. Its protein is CATSSTDHYEQYF.

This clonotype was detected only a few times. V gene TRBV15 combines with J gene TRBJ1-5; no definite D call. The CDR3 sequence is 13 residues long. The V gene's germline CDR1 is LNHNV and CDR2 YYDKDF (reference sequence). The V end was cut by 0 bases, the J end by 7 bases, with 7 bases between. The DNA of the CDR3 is TGTGCCACCAGCAGAGATGGTGGGCAGCCCCAGCATTTT. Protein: CATSRDGGQPQHF.

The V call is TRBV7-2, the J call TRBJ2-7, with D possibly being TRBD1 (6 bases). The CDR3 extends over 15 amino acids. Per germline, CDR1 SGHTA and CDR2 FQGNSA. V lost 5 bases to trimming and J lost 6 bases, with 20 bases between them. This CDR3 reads CASSVGHRVRAEQYF. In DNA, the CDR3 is TGTGCCAGCAGCGTAGGTCACAGGGTAAGAGCCGAGCAGTACTTC. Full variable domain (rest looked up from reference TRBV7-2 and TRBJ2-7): GAGVSQSPSNKVTEKGKDVELRCDPISGHTALYWYRQSLGQGLEFLIYFQGNSAPDKSGLPSDRFSAERTGGSVSTLTIQRTQQEDSAVYLCASSVGHRVRAEQYFGPGTRLTVT.

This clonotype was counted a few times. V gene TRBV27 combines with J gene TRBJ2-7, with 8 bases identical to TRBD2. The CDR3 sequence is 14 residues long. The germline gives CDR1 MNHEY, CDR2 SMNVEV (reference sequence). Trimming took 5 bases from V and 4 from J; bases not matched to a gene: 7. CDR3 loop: CASSLVSGGYEQYF. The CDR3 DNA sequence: TGTGCCAGCAGTCTCGTTTCGGGAGGGTACGAGCAGTACTTC.

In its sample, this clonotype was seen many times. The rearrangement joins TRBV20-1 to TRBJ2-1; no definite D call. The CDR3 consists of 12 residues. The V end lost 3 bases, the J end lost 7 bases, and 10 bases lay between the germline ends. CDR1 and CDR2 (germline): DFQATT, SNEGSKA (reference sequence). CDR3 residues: CSASSDGNEQFF. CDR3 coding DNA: TGCAGTGCTAGCTCCGACGGTAATGAGCAGTTCTTC.

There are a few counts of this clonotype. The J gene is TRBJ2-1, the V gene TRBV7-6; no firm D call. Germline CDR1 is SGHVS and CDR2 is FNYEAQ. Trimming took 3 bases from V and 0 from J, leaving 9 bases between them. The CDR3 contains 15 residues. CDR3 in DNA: TGTGCCAGCAGCTTTACAGTGGGCTCCTACAATGAGCAGTTCTTC. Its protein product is CASSFTVGSYNEQFF.

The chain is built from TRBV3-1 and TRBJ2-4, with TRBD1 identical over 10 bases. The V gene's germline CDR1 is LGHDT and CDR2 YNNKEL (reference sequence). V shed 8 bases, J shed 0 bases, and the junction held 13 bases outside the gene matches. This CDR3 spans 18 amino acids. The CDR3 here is CASSQGTGVSSAKNIQYF. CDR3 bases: TGTGCCAGCTCCCAAGGGACAGGGGTTTCTTCAGCCAAAAACATTCAGTACTTC.

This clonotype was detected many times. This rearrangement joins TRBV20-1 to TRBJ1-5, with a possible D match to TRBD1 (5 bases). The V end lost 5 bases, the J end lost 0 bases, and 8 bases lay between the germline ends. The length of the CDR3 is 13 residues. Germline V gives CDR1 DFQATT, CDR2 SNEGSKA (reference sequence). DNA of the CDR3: TGCAGTGCTCAGGGCGATAGCAATCAGCCCCAGCATTTT. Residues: CSAQGDSNQPQHF.

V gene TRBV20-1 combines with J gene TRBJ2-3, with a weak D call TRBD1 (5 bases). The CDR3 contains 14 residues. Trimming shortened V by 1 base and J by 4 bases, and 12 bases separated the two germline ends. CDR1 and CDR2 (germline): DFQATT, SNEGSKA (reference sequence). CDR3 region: CSARVGAGPDTQYF. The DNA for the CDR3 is TGCAGTGCTAGAGTTGGGGCCGGGCCAGATACGCAGTATTTT.

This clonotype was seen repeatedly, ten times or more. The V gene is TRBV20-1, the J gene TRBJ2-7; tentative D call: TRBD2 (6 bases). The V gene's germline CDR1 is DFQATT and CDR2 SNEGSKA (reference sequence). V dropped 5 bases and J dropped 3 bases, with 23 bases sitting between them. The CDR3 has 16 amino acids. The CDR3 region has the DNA TGCAGTGCTGGGAGAGGGCGGGCTCGCGGGGACTACGAGCAGTACTTC. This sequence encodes CSAGRGRARGDYEQYF.

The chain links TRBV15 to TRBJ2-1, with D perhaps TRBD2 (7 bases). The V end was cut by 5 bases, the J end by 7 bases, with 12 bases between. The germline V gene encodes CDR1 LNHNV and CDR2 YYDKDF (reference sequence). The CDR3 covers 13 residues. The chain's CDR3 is CATSGGALNEQFF. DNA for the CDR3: TGTGCCACCAGCGGGGGGGCCTTGAATGAGCAGTTCTTC.

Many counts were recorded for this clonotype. Here the CDR3 DNA reads TGTGCCAGCAGCTTGAGGGGCGGGAAGAATTCACCCCTCCACTTT. The encoded protein is CASSLRGGKNSPLHF. This chain uses TRBV7-2 with TRBJ1-6; possibly TRBD1 for D (5 bases). CDR3 length: 15 residues. Germline assignment: CDR1 SGHTA and CDR2 FQGNSA. V lost 3 bases and J 7 bases, leaving 13 bases between the germline ends.

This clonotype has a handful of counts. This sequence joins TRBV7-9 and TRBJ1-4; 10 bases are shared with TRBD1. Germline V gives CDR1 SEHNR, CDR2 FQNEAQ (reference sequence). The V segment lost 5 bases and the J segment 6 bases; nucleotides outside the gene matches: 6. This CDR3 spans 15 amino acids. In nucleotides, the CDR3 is TGTGCCAGCAGCCACCCTGGACAGGGGGATGAAAAACTGTTTTTT. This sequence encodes CASSHPGQGDEKLFF.

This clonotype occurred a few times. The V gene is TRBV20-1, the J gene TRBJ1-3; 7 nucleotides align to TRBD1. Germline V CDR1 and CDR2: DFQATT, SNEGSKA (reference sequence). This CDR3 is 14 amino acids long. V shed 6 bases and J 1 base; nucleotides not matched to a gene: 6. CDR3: CSADRSMSGNTIYF. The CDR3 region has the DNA TGCAGTGCGGACAGGAGCATGTCTGGAAACACCATATATTTT.

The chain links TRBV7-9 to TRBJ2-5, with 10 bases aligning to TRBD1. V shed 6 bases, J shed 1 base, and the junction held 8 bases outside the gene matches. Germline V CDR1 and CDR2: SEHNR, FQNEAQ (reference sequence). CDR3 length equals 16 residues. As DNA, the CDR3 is TGTGCCAGCAGACGTACCGGGACAGGGGCCCAAGAGACCCAGTACTTC. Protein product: CASRRTGTGAQETQYF.

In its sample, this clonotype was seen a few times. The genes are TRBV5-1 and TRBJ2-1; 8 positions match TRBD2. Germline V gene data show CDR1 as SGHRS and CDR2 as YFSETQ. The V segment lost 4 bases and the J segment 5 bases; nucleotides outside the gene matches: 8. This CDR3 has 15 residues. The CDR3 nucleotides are TGCGCCAGCAGCCTGGAGCGCGGGGGGAACAATGAGCAGTTCTTC. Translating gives CASSLERGGNNEQFF.

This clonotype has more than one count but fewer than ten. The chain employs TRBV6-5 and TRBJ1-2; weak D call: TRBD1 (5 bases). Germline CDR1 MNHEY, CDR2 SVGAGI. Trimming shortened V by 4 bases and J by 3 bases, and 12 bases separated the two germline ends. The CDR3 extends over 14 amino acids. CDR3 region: CASSSPTEDYGYTF. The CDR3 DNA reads TGTGCCAGCAGTTCCCCGACAGAAGACTATGGCTACACCTTC.

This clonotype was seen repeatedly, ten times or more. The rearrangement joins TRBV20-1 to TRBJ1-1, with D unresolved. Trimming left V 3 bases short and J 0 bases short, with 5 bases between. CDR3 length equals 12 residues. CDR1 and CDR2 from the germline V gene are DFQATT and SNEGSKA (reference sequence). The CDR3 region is CSASQVNTEAFF. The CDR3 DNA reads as TGCAGTGCTAGTCAAGTGAACACTGAAGCTTTCTTT.